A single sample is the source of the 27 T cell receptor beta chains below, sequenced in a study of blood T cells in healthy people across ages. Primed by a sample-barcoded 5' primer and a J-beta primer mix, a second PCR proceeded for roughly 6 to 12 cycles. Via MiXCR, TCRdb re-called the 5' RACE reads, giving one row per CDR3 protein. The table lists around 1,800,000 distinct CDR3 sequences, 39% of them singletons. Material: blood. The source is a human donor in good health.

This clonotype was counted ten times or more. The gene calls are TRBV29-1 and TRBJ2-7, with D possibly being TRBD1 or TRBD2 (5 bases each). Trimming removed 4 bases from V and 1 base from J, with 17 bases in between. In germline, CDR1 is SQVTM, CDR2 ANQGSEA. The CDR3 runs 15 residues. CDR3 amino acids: CSVVSHRDGSYEQYF. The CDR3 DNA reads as TGCAGCGTTGTCTCCCACCGGGACGGATCCTACGAGCAGTACTTC.

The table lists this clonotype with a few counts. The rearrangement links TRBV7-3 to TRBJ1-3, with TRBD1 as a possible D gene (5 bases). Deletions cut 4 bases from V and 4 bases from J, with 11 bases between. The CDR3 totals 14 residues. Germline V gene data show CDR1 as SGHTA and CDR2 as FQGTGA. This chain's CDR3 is CASSYAGDGNTIYF. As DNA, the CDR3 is TGTGCCAGCAGCTACGCGGGGGACGGAAACACCATATATTTT. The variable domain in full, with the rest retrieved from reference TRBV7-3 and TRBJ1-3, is GAGVSQTPSNKVTEKGKYVELRCDPISGHTALYWYRQSLGQGPEFLIYFQGTGAADDSGLPNDRFFAVRPEGSVSTLKIQRTERGDSAVYLCASSYAGDGNTIYFGEGSWLTVV.

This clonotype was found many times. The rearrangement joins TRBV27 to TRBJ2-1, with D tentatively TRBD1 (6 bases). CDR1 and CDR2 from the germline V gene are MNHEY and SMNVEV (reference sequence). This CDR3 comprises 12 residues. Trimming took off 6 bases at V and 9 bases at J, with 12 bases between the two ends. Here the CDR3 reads CASSLLGGEQFF. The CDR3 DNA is TGTGCCAGCAGCCTCCTAGGGGGTGAGCAGTTCTTC.

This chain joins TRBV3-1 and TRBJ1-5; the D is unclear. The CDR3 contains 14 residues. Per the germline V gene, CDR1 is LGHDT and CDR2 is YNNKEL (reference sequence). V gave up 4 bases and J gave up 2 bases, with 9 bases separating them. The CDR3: CASSPSNGNQPQHF. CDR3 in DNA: TGTGCCAGCAGCCCCTCTAATGGCAATCAGCCCCAGCATTTT.

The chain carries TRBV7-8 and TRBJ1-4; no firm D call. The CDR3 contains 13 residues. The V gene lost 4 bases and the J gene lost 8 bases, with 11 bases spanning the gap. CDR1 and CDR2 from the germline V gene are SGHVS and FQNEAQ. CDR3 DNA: TGTGCCAGCAGCTACATTATTGGGGAAAAACTGTTTTTT. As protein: CASSYIIGEKLFF.

The CDR3 is CATRSGTGDRKLFF. CDR3 in DNA: TGTGCCACCAGATCCGGGACAGGGGACAGAAAACTGTTTTTT. The chain recombines TRBV2 with TRBJ1-4; the match to TRBD1 covers 10 bases. CDR3 length: 14 residues. Germline CDR1 reads SNHLY; CDR2 reads FYNNEI. V was clipped by 10 bases and J by 10 bases; unmatched bases: 12. Full variable domain (remainder filled in from reference TRBV2 and TRBJ1-4): EPEVTQTPSHQVTQMGQEVILRCVPISNHLYFYWYRQILGQKVEFLVSFYNNEISEKSEIFDDQFSVERPDGSNFTLKIRSTKLEDSAMYFCATRSGTGDRKLFFGSGTQLSVL.

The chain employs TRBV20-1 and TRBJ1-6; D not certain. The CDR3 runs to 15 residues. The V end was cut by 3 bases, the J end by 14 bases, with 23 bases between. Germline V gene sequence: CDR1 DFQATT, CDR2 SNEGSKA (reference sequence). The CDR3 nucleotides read TGCAGTGCTAGTGCCCCGGGAGTGTACCCCGTTACCCTCCACTTT. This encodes CSASAPGVYPVTLHF.

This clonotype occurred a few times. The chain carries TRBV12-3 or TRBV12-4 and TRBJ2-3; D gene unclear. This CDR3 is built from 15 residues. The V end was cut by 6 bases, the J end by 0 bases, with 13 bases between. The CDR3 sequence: CASSGSPPSTDTQYF. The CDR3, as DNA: TGTGCCAGCAGCGGCTCGCCGCCTAGCACAGATACGCAGTATTTT.

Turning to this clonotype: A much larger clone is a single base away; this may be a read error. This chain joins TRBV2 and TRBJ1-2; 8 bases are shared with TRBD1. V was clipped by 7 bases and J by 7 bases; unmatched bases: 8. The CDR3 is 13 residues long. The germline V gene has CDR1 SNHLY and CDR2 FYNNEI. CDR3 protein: CASIATGGGGYTF. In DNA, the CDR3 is TGTGCCAGCATTGCCACAGGGGGTGGTGGCTACACCTTC.

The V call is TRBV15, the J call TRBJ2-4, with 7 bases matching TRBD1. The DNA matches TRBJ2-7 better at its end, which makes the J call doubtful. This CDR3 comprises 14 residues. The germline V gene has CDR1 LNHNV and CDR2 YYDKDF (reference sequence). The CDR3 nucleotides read TGTGCCACCAGCAGCGACAGGGATCTAGACGAGCAGTACTTC. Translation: CATSSDRDLDEQYF.

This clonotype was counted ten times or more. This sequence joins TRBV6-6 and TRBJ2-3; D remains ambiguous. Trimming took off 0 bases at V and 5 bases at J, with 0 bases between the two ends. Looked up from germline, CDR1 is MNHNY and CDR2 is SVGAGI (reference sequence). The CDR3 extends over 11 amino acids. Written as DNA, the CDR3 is TGTGCCAGCAGTTACTCAGATACGCAGTATTTT. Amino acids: CASSYSDTQYF.

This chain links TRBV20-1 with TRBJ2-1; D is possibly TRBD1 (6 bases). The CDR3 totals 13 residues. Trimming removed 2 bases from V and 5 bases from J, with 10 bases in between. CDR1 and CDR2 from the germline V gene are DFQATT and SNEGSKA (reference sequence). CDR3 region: CSARMDSDNEQFF. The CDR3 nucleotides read TGCAGTGCTAGAATGGACAGTGACAATGAGCAGTTCTTC.

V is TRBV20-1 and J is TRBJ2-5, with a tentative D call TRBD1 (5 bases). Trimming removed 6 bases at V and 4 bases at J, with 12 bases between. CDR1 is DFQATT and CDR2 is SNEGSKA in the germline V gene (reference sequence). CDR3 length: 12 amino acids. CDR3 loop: CSAKTVGETQYF. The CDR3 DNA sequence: TGCAGTGCAAAGACAGTCGGAGAGACCCAGTACTTC.

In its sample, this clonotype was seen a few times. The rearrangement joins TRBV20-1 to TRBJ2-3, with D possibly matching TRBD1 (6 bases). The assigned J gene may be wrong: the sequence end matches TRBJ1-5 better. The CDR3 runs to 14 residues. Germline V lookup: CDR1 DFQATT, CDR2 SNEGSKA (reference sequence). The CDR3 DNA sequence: TGCAGTGCTAGAGGAGGGGGGCTCCCGGATACGCAGCATTTT. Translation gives CSARGGGLPDTQHF.

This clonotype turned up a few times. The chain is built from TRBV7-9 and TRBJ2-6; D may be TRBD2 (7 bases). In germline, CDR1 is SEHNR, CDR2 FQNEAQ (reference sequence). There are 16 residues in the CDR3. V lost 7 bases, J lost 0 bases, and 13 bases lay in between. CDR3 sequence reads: CASIKGGYSGANVLTF. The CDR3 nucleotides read TGTGCCAGCATAAAGGGGGGGTACTCTGGGGCCAACGTCCTGACTTTC.

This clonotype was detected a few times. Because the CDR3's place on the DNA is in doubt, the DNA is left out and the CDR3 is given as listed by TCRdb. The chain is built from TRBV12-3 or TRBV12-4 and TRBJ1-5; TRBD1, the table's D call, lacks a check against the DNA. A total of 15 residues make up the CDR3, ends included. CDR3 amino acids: CASSFGPGGEIPQHF.

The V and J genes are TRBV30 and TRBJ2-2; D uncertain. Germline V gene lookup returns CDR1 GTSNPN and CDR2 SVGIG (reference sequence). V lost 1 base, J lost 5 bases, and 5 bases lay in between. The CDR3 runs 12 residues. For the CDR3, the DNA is TGTGCCTGGAGTGGTGGTACCGGGGAGCTGTTTTTT. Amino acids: CAWSGGTGELFF.

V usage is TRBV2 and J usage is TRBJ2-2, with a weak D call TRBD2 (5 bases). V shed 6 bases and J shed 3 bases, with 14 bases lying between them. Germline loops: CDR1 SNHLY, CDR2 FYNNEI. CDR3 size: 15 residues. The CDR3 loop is CASSKLSGYTGELFF. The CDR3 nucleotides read TGTGCCAGCAGCAAACTAAGCGGCTACACCGGGGAGCTGTTTTTT. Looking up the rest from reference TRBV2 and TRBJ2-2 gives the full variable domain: EPEVTQTPSHQVTQMGQEVILRCVPISNHLYFYWYRQILGQKVEFLVSFYNNEISEKSEIFDDQFSVERPDGSNFTLKIRSTKLEDSAMYFCASSKLSGYTGELFFGEGSRLTVL.

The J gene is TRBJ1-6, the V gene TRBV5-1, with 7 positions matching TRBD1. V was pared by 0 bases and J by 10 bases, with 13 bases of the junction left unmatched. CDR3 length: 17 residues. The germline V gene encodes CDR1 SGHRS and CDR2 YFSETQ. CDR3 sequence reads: CASSLAFQTGRRSPLHF. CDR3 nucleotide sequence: TGCGCCAGCAGCTTGGCCTTCCAGACAGGGCGTCGATCACCCCTCCACTTT.

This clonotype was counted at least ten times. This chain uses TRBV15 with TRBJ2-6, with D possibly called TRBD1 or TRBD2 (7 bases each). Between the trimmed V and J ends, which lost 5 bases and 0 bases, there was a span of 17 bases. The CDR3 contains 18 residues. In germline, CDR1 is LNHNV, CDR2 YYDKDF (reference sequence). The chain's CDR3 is CATSPQGGAGSGANVLTF. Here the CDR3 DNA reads TGTGCCACCAGCCCTCAGGGGGGGGCTGGCTCTGGGGCCAACGTCCTGACTTTC.

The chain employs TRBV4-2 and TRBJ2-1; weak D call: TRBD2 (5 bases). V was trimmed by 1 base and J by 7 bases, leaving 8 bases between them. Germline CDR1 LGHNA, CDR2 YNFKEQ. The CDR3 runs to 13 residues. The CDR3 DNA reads TGTGCCAGCAGCCAAGCTACTAGAAATGAGCAGTTCTTC. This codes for CASSQATRNEQFF.

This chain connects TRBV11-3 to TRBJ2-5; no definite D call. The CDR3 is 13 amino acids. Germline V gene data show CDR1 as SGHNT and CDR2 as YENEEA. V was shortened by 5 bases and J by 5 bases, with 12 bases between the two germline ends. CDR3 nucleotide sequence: TGTGCCAGCAGCCAGCAATCCATTGAGACCCAGTACTTC. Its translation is CASSQQSIETQYF. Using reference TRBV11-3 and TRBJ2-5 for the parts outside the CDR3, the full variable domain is EAGVVQSPRYKIIEKKQPVAFWCNPISGHNTLYWYLQNLGQGPELLIRYENEEAVDDSQLPKDRFSAERLKGVDSTLKIQPAELGDSAVYLCASSQQSIETQYFGPGTRLLVL.

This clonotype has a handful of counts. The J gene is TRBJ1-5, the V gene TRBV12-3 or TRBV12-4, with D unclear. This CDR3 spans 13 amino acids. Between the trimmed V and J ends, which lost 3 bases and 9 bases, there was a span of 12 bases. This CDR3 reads CASSFNSAGPQHF. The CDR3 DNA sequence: TGTGCCAGCAGTTTTAACAGCGCCGGGCCCCAGCATTTT.

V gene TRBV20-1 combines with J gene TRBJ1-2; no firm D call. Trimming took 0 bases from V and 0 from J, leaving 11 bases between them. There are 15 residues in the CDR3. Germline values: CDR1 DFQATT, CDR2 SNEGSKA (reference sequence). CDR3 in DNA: TGCAGTGCTAGAGATCCGATAGACGCTAACTATGGCTACACCTTC. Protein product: CSARDPIDANYGYTF.

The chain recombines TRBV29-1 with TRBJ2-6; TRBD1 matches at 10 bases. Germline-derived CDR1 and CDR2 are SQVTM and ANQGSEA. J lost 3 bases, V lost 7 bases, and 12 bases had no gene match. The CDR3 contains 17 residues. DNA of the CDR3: TGCAGCGCCGTGAGGGACAGGGGATCCGGTGGGGCCAACGTCCTGACTTTC. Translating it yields CSAVRDRGSGGANVLTF.

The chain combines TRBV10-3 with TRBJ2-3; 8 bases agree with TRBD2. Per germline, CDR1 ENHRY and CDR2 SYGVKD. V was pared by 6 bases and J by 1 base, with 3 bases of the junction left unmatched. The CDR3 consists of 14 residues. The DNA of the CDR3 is TGTGCCATCAGCCCGGGACTAGGCACAGATACGCAGTATTTT. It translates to CAISPGLGTDTQYF.

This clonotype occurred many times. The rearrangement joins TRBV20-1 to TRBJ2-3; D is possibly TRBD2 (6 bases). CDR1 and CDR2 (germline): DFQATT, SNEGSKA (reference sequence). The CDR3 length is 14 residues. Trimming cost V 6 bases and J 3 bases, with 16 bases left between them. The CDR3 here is CSANAGGRTDTQYF. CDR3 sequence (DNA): TGCAGTGCCAACGCCGGGGGTAGGACAGATACGCAGTATTTT.